This T cell receptor beta chain was obtained from a study of T cell changes during pregnancy in multiple sclerosis. This table comes from immunoSEQ multiplex PCR, and its TCRdb copy is limited to in-frame clones, with some not included. The data contain tens of thousands of clones, roughly nine tenths of them singletons. Germline V CDR1 and CDR2: GTSNPN, SVGIG (reference sequence). V shed 1 base and J shed 4 bases, with 7 bases lying between them. The CDR3 has 12 residues. The chain combines TRBV30 with TRBJ1-2; a possible D gene is TRBD1 (6 bases). The sample here was CD4+ T cells from peripheral blood mononuclear cells, taken in the third trimester of pregnancy. This sequence was found in a female donor in good health, enrolled as a control in a pregnancy study. CDR3 amino acids: CAWSEQGYGYTF. DNA for the CDR3: TGTGCCTGGAGTGAACAGGGCTATGGCTACACCTTC.